The 24 T cell receptor beta chains below all came from one sample that was sequenced in a study of regulatory T cells in long-lasting Graves disease. Libraries of TCR beta came from iRepertoire HTBI primers plus Arm-PCR of CDR3 regions. TCRdb processed the multiplex PCR reads anew with MiXCR; each CDR3 protein has one entry. The data contain 600,000 to 850,000 distinct CDR3 sequences, about 30% of them seen just once; the ten biggest clones take up under 55%. The time point was: persistent/refractory GD, antithyroid drugs over 5 years with positive TRAb. Following extraction of RNA from PBMCs, that RNA was used to make the TCR library. Source: peripheral blood mononuclear cells (PBMCs), taken when the disease was refractory, from a patient treated with antithyroid drugs. These receptors all stem from a female donor with Graves disease.

This clonotype occurred a few times. V and J are TRBV20-1 and TRBJ1-2, with D possibly being TRBD1 (5 bases). This CDR3 has 12 amino acids. Deletions cut 6 bases from V and 8 bases from J, with 16 bases between. In germline, CDR1 is DFQATT, CDR2 SNEGSKA (reference sequence). The CDR3 protein is CSARRQGEGYTF. The DNA of the CDR3 is TGCAGTGCCCGAAGGCAGGGTGAGGGCTACACCTTC.

Only a few counts were recorded for this clonotype. The chain has TRBV12-3 or TRBV12-4 and TRBJ1-1; D is uncertain. CDR3 length equals 12 residues. Deletions cut 3 bases from V and 7 bases from J, with 9 bases between. DNA of the CDR3: TGTGCCAGCAGTTTTTCTGTATTTGAAGCTTTCTTT. Its protein product is CASSFSVFEAFF.

This sequence joins TRBV6-1 and TRBJ1-6; weak D call: TRBD1 (6 bases). Trimming removed 6 bases at V and 7 bases at J, with 16 bases between. Germline V CDR1 and CDR2: MNHNS, SASEGT. The CDR3 spans 15 residues. The CDR3 loop reads CASSRGGVRNSPLHF. CDR3 DNA sequence: TGTGCCAGCAGCAGGGGTGGTGTAAGGAATTCACCCCTCCACTTT.

This clonotype was found a few times. This chain connects TRBV11-2 to TRBJ2-7; 10 nucleotides match TRBD2. Germline-derived CDR1 and CDR2 are SGHAT and FQNNGV. Losses at the gene ends were 1 base for V and 7 bases for J; bases not matched to a gene: 7. The length of the CDR3 is 15 residues. The CDR3 coding sequence is TGTGCCAGCAGCTTAGTGAGAGCGGGAGGGCGGGAGCAGTACTTC. Translation: CASSLVRAGGREQYF.

The chain employs TRBV19 and TRBJ2-3; TRBD2 matches 7 bases. The CDR3 length is 16 residues. The V segment lost 3 bases and the J segment 2 bases; nucleotides outside the gene matches: 8. CDR1 and CDR2 (germline): LNHDA, SQIVND (reference sequence). The CDR3 DNA reads TGTGCCAGTAGTATTTTACTAGCGACCTACACAGATACGCAGTATTTT. Its protein is CASSILLATYTDTQYF.

This clonotype came up a few times. The genes are TRBV12-3 or TRBV12-4 and TRBJ2-5; D is possibly TRBD2 (5 bases). There are 15 residues in the CDR3. V lost 3 bases to trimming and J lost 2 bases, with 13 bases between them. The CDR3 here is CASSLEAGWQETQYF. In nucleotides, the CDR3 is TGTGCCAGCAGTTTGGAGGCAGGATGGCAAGAGACCCAGTACTTC.

This clonotype was counted only a few times. The chain combines TRBV20-1 with TRBJ1-1, with D perhaps TRBD1 (5 bases). The germline gives CDR1 DFQATT, CDR2 SNEGSKA (reference sequence). The CDR3 covers 14 residues. The V gene lost 1 base and the J gene lost 3 bases, with 12 bases spanning the gap. DNA of the CDR3: TGCAGTGCTAGAGGCCCGACAGAGCACACTGAAGCTTTCTTT. This gives the protein CSARGPTEHTEAFF.

This clonotype was seen ten or more times. This rearrangement joins TRBV2 to TRBJ1-1, with no clear D. Germline assignment: CDR1 SNHLY and CDR2 FYNNEI. The CDR3 has 14 residues. V lost 1 base and J 1 base, leaving 7 bases between the germline ends. The CDR3 here is CASSEEVRNTEAFF. Written as DNA, the CDR3 is TGTGCCAGCAGTGAAGAGGTCCGGAACACTGAAGCTTTCTTT.

This clonotype was found a few times. The chain recombines TRBV11-1 with TRBJ1-1; D gene ambiguous. Trimming took 5 bases from V and 0 from J, leaving 16 bases between them. The length of the CDR3 is 16 residues. Looked up from germline, CDR1 is SGHAT and CDR2 is FQDESV (reference sequence). DNA of the CDR3: TGTGCCAGCAGCGCACCCATGATGCATATGAACACTGAAGCTTTCTTT. Translation: CASSAPMMHMNTEAFF.

The rearrangement joins TRBV15 to TRBJ1-5, with D unclear. In germline, CDR1 is LNHNV, CDR2 YYDKDF (reference sequence). CDR3 length: 14 amino acids. The germline V and J ends were trimmed by 4 bases and 1 base, with 8 bases remaining between them. The CDR3 is CATSKGLSNQPQHF. In nucleotides, the CDR3 is TGTGCCACCAGCAAAGGGCTGAGCAATCAGCCCCAGCATTTT. The whole variable domain, filled in from reference TRBV15 and TRBJ1-5, reads DAMVIQNPRYQVTQFGKPVTLSCSQTLNHNVMYWYQQKSSQAPKLLFHYYDKDFNNEADTPDNFQSRRPNTSFCFLDIRSPGLGDTAMYLCATSKGLSNQPQHFGDGTRLSIL.

This chain links TRBV7-9 with TRBJ2-7; 11 nucleotides agree with TRBD2. CDR3 size: 14 residues. V lost 5 bases, J lost 6 bases, and 6 bases stayed unmatched. Germline V lookup: CDR1 SEHNR, CDR2 FQNEAQ (reference sequence). The CDR3 DNA reads as TGTGCCAGCAGCCCTCCGGGACTAGCGGTCGAGCAGTACTTC. Protein sequence: CASSPPGLAVEQYF. Looking up the rest from reference TRBV7-9 and TRBJ2-7 gives the full variable domain: DTGVSQNPRHKITKRGQNVTFRCDPISEHNRLYWYRQTLGQGPEFLTYFQNEAQLEKSRLLSDRFSAERPKGSFSTLEIQRTEQGDSAMYLCASSPPGLAVEQYFGPGTRLTVT.

In its sample, this clonotype was seen many times. This chain uses TRBV12-3 or TRBV12-4 with TRBJ2-2; D is unclear. The CDR3 extends over 15 amino acids. Trimming took 3 bases from V and 0 from J, leaving 8 bases between them. The CDR3 DNA is TGTGCCAGCAGTTTTGTGACGCCGAACACCGGGGAGCTGTTTTTT. This translates into CASSFVTPNTGELFF.

V gene TRBV12-3 or TRBV12-4 combines with J gene TRBJ1-1; D not certain. This CDR3 is built from 15 residues. The germline V and J ends were trimmed by 6 bases and 1 base, with 15 bases remaining between them. CDR3 in amino acids: CASRSPGSGNTEAFF. The DNA for the CDR3 is TGTGCCAGCAGGTCCCCCGGTTCCGGGAACACTGAAGCTTTCTTT.

The V call is TRBV6-5, the J call TRBJ1-5; TRBD1 is a possible D gene (5 bases). CDR3 size: 18 residues. Trimming took 2 bases from V and 2 from J, leaving 19 bases between them. The germline gives CDR1 MNHEY, CDR2 SVGAGI. The CDR3 DNA reads TGTGCCAGCAGTTACAGAAATCCCGGGACGCAGGGCAATCAGCCCCAGCATTTT. Its translation is CASSYRNPGTQGNQPQHF.

The chain recombines TRBV20-1 with TRBJ2-7; TRBD1 is a possible D gene (6 bases). Germline V gene lookup returns CDR1 DFQATT and CDR2 SNEGSKA (reference sequence). This CDR3 has 16 residues. Between the trimmed V and J ends, which lost 3 bases and 4 bases, there was a span of 22 bases. This chain's CDR3 is CSARPSLRDNLYEQYF. DNA of the CDR3: TGCAGTGCTAGGCCCTCGTTACGGGACAACCTATACGAGCAGTACTTC.

The table lists this clonotype with a count of one. This chain connects TRBV29-1 to TRBJ2-7; TRBD1 or TRBD2 may be the D gene (6 bases each). The V gene's germline CDR1 is SQVTM and CDR2 ANQGSEA. Trimming cost V 6 bases and J 3 bases, with 18 bases left between them. The length of the CDR3 is 14 residues. The CDR3 sequence: CSVTPGARGYEQYF. In DNA form, the CDR3 reads TGCAGCGTGACTCCGGGGGCAAGGGGCTACGAGCAGTACTTC.

The chain links TRBV7-2 to TRBJ1-2; D is perhaps TRBD1 (5 bases). The CDR3 has 12 residues. Germline CDR1 and CDR2: SGHTA and FQGNSA. Trimming cost V 4 bases and J 8 bases, with 11 bases left between them. The CDR3 loop is CASSSRDGGYTF. The CDR3 DNA follows: TGTGCCAGCAGCTCCCGGGACGGCGGCTACACCTTC.

V gene TRBV9 combines with J gene TRBJ1-4, with D uncertain. Germline V gene data show CDR1 as SGDLS and CDR2 as YYNGEE. The CDR3 is 13 amino acids. Trimming took off 4 bases at V and 6 bases at J, with 10 bases between the two ends. CDR3 sequence reads: CASSPPLHEKLFF. CDR3 in DNA: TGTGCCAGCAGCCCCCCTCTCCATGAAAAACTGTTTTTT.

This clonotype turned up a few times. The chain is built from TRBV3-1 and TRBJ2-7; D may be TRBD1 (5 bases). The germline CDR1 and CDR2 sequences are LGHDT and YNNKEL (reference sequence). CDR3 length equals 14 residues. Trimming left V 1 base short and J 7 bases short, with 14 bases between. The CDR3 DNA sequence: TGTGCCAGCAGCCAAGGTGTCAGGGTCGGTGAGCAGTACTTC. Amino acid sequence: CASSQGVRVGEQYF.

In this sample, this clonotype turned up a few times. V gene TRBV7-2 combines with J gene TRBJ2-7; TRBD1 or TRBD2 may be the D gene (6 bases each). The CDR3 length is 18 residues. The V end lost 7 bases, the J end lost 6 bases, and 31 bases lay between the germline ends. Germline CDR1 and CDR2: SGHTA and FQGNSA. The CDR3 nucleotides are TGTGCCAGCACCACCCCGGCGAGGGGGAGGCGGGACCCTCTCGAGCAGTACTTC. It is translated as CASTTPARGRRDPLEQYF.

Turning to this clonotype: This may be a read error: a much more frequent sequence differs by one nucleotide. The V and J genes are TRBV28 and TRBJ1-4, with TRBD1 identical over 10 bases. V shed 8 bases and J 6 bases; nucleotides not matched to a gene: 9. Per germline, CDR1 MDHEN and CDR2 SYDVKM. The CDR3 consists of 15 residues. The CDR3 bases are TGTGCCAGCGGGGAAACCGGGACAGGGGATGAAAAACTGTTTTTT. Translation gives CASGETGTGDEKLFF.

The table lists this clonotype with a few counts. Here the CDR3 DNA reads TGTGCCATCAGTGAGTCGGCCCCGGAGGGAGAGACCCAGTACTTC. It encodes CAISESAPEGETQYF. V and J are TRBV10-3 and TRBJ2-5; the D gene is possibly TRBD2 (6 bases). CDR3 length: 15 amino acids. Germline CDR1 is ENHRY and CDR2 is SYGVKD. The germline V and J ends were trimmed by 0 bases and 4 bases, with 12 bases remaining between them.

This clonotype was seen repeatedly, ten times or more. This chain joins TRBV20-1 and TRBJ2-5; D is perhaps TRBD1 (6 bases). The germline V and J ends were trimmed by 3 bases and 4 bases, with 15 bases remaining between them. Germline-derived CDR1 and CDR2 are DFQATT and SNEGSKA (reference sequence). This CDR3 has 14 residues. This CDR3 reads CSARPGHSGETQYF. CDR3 bases: TGCAGTGCTAGGCCGGGACACAGTGGAGAGACCCAGTACTTC.

This clonotype came up a few times. The J gene is TRBJ1-2, the V gene TRBV24-1; 10 bases map to TRBD1. V shed 4 bases, J shed 6 bases, and the junction held 4 bases outside the gene matches. There are 14 residues in the CDR3. The germline CDR1 and CDR2 sequences are KGHDR and SFDVKD. The CDR3 here is CATSEAGTGDGYTF. In DNA, the CDR3 is TGTGCCACCAGTGAGGCCGGGACAGGGGATGGCTACACCTTC.